These T cell receptor beta chains were read from a single sample in a study of monozygotic twins with inflammatory bowel disease. From its re-call of the 5' RACE reads, TCRdb lists each CDR3 protein once, without DNA. Its table records nearly 45,000 distinct CDR3 sequences. Sequencing used blood. All receptors come from a human donor with ulcerative colitis or Crohn's disease, or a healthy co-twin of an affected twin (not recorded which). The CDR3 runs from the conserved cysteine through the conserved F or W. Fields, in order: clone size, V gene, CDR3 length, J gene, CDR3 protein. Expanded clones get a size class; other rows say once, few or many, or leave the size out.

clone_size: .
v_call: TRBV7-2
cdr3_length: 13
j_call: TRBJ2-1
cdr3_aa: CASSPASYSEQFF

clone_size: .
v_call: TRBV20-1
cdr3_length: 14
j_call: TRBJ2-7
cdr3_aa: CSAPPGTSDYEQYF

clone_size: .
v_call: TRBV19
cdr3_length: 15
j_call: TRBJ2-5
cdr3_aa: CASSIRGGIRETQYF

clone_size: .
v_call: TRBV20-1
cdr3_length: 12
j_call: TRBJ2-1
cdr3_aa: CSGYAGVREQFF

clone_size: .
v_call: TRBV5-6
cdr3_length: 16
j_call: TRBJ2-1
cdr3_aa: CASSPGPSGSYNEQFF

clone_size: .
v_call: TRBV27
cdr3_length: 16
j_call: TRBJ2-1
cdr3_aa: CASSAIPGQVHNEQFF

clone_size: .
v_call: TRBV7-2
cdr3_length: 14
j_call: TRBJ2-7
cdr3_aa: CASSPGPGPYEQYF

clone_size: .
v_call: TRBV29-1
cdr3_length: 11
j_call: TRBJ1-1
cdr3_aa: CSFDFITEAFF

clone_size: .
v_call: TRBV20-1
cdr3_length: 15
j_call: TRBJ2-6
cdr3_aa: CSARQFPSGANVLTF

clone_size: .
v_call: TRBV25-1
cdr3_length: 15
j_call: TRBJ2-1
cdr3_aa: CASSDPAGSYNEQFF

clone_size: .
v_call: TRBV15
cdr3_length: 12
j_call: TRBJ1-2
cdr3_aa: CATSNTAAGYTF

clone_size: .
v_call: TRBV20-1
cdr3_length: 14
j_call: TRBJ2-7
cdr3_aa: CSARDPQGTYEQYF

clone_size: .
v_call: TRBV20-1
cdr3_length: 15
j_call: TRBJ2-1
cdr3_aa: CSARASRSFYNEQFF

clone_size: .
v_call: TRBV7-9
cdr3_length: 14
j_call: TRBJ2-7
cdr3_aa: CASSLTGAPYEQYF

clone_size: medium-sized
v_call: TRBV24-1
cdr3_length: 14
j_call: TRBJ2-1
cdr3_aa: CAVQDRVGGNEQFF

clone_size: .
v_call: TRBV29-1
cdr3_length: 12
j_call: TRBJ1-2
cdr3_aa: CSVRGGIYGYTF

clone_size: .
v_call: TRBV11-2
cdr3_length: 14
j_call: TRBJ2-7
cdr3_aa: CASSLDGSSYEQYF

clone_size: .
v_call: TRBV28
cdr3_length: 14
j_call: TRBJ2-7
cdr3_aa: CASVRIQGTYEQYF

clone_size: .
v_call: TRBV10-2
cdr3_length: 13
j_call: TRBJ2-1
cdr3_aa: CASRGGDKPEQFF

clone_size: .
v_call: TRBV5-1
cdr3_length: 15
j_call: TRBJ2-5
cdr3_aa: CASSARGAGQETQYF

clone_size: .
v_call: TRBV6-5
cdr3_length: 17
j_call: TRBJ2-1
cdr3_aa: CASSYAPPAGSDNEQFF

clone_size: .
v_call: TRBV20-1
cdr3_length: 16
j_call: TRBJ2-1
cdr3_aa: CSASPPRLAGRNEQFF

clone_size: .
v_call: TRBV28
cdr3_length: 13
j_call: TRBJ1-2
cdr3_aa: CASRGDSNYGYTF

clone_size: .
v_call: TRBV20-1
cdr3_length: 14
j_call: TRBJ2-7
cdr3_aa: CSAVASGGGYEQYF

clone_size: .
v_call: TRBV2
cdr3_length: 18
j_call: TRBJ1-5
cdr3_aa: CASSPALPYMESNQPQHF

clone_size: .
v_call: TRBV7-3
cdr3_length: 15
j_call: TRBJ2-2
cdr3_aa: CASSLGTENTGELFF

clone_size: .
v_call: TRBV21-1
cdr3_length: 12
j_call: TRBJ1-2
cdr3_aa: CASSKGNYGYTF

clone_size: .
v_call: TRBV5-6
cdr3_length: 12
j_call: TRBJ1-1
cdr3_aa: CASSLRGSEAFF

clone_size: .
v_call: TRBV12-3/TRBV12-4
cdr3_length: 16
j_call: TRBJ2-1
cdr3_aa: CASSLASSGSNNEQFF

clone_size: .
v_call: TRBV5-4
cdr3_length: 13
j_call: TRBJ2-1
cdr3_aa: CASSLDSSGEQFF

clone_size: large
v_call: TRBV5-1
cdr3_length: 13
j_call: TRBJ1-1
cdr3_aa: CASSLTRNTEAFF

clone_size: .
v_call: TRBV29-1
cdr3_length: 13
j_call: TRBJ2-5
cdr3_aa: CSAILAGRETQYF

clone_size: .
v_call: TRBV12-3/TRBV12-4
cdr3_length: 14
j_call: TRBJ1-1
cdr3_aa: CASSRTGTENEAFF

clone_size: .
v_call: TRBV7-2
cdr3_length: 14
j_call: TRBJ1-1
cdr3_aa: CASSPDLDGSGAFF

clone_size: .
v_call: TRBV30
cdr3_length: 15
j_call: TRBJ1-3
cdr3_aa: CAWSRTGTAGNTIYF

clone_size: .
v_call: TRBV28
cdr3_length: 12
j_call: TRBJ2-7
cdr3_aa: CASSRDTFHKYF

clone_size: .
v_call: TRBV7-9
cdr3_length: 15
j_call: TRBJ2-5
cdr3_aa: CASSLARQDGETQYF

clone_size: .
v_call: TRBV12-3/TRBV12-4
cdr3_length: 14
j_call: TRBJ1-5
cdr3_aa: CASSPTGGKQPQHF

clone_size: .
v_call: TRBV12-3/TRBV12-4
cdr3_length: 20
j_call: TRBJ2-3
cdr3_aa: CASTLRVLGGTGVSTDTQYF

clone_size: .
v_call: TRBV5-1
cdr3_length: 16
j_call: TRBJ2-5
cdr3_aa: CASKLITGQGIETQYF

clone_size: .
v_call: TRBV20-1
cdr3_length: 16
j_call: TRBJ2-5
cdr3_aa: CSASDPAGGRGETQYF

clone_size: .
v_call: TRBV6-5
cdr3_length: 15
j_call: TRBJ2-7
cdr3_aa: CASSWKTGGWYEQYF

clone_size: .
v_call: TRBV7-8
cdr3_length: 15
j_call: TRBJ1-5
cdr3_aa: CASSPTTGIAQPQHF

clone_size: .
v_call: TRBV7-2
cdr3_length: 15
j_call: TRBJ1-3
cdr3_aa: CASSLQGQIGNTIYF

clone_size: .
v_call: TRBV7-9
cdr3_length: 15
j_call: TRBJ2-7
cdr3_aa: CASSLEGQGLYEQYF

clone_size: .
v_call: TRBV5-1
cdr3_length: 16
j_call: TRBJ2-3
cdr3_aa: CASSSTSGSGADTQYF

clone_size: .
v_call: TRBV7-6
cdr3_length: 18
j_call: TRBJ1-6
cdr3_aa: CASSLAPPKSSYNSPLHF